The present T cell receptor (beta chain) was sequenced within a study of blood T cell repertoires in COVID-19. For the study at large: Acute and convalescent COVID-19 samples came from the United States, Italy and Spain. PBMCs, B-cell-depleted T cells, or T cells were the source of the cDNA or gDNA that made up the material.

The ends were cut back, 3 bases at V and 3 bases at J, with 9 bases in the middle. Germline lookup yields CDR1 GTSNPN and CDR2 SVGIG (reference sequence). The CDR3 spans 13 residues. Libraries were prepared by immunoSEQ multiplex PCR; TCRdb keeps only in-frame clonotypes and omits some of them. The data contain some 210,000 clones, roughly 90% of them singletons. The specimen was peripheral blood. The chain is built from TRBV30 and TRBJ1-5, with D maybe TRBD1 (6 bases). This receptor was identified in a middle-aged woman who had recovered from COVID-19. CDR3 amino acids: CAWSRDINQPQHF. The CDR3 DNA reads as TGTGCCTGGAGCCGGGACATCAATCAGCCCCAGCATTTT.